This TCR beta chain was recorded in a study of neurological immune-mediated disorders. Across the study: Of the 35 or so patients who had multiple sclerosis, some 30 had the relapsing-remitting form and 3 had the secondary progressive form. Whole-study findings and limits: In HTLV-1-associated myelopathy, TCR clonal expansion was greatest, and in multiple sclerosis it was least, below healthy controls.

This clonotype was counted ten times or more. No antigen is known for it. Whenever a sequencing run was performed, it yielded over 190 million TCR-beta sequences from 15-18 subjects. In TCRdb, the 5' RACE reads were re-called with MiXCR into one record per CDR3 protein. The data show 45,000 to 65,000 distinct CDR3 sequences, 4% to 5.5% seen once. CDR3 size: 15 residues. Germline lookup yields CDR1 MNHEY and CDR2 SVGEGT. Trimming cost V 5 bases and J 4 bases, with 14 bases left between them. The sequence came from a man aged 50 to 60 with multiple sclerosis. The gene calls are TRBV6-2 or TRBV6-3 and TRBJ2-2, with a weak D call TRBD2 (6 bases). Sequencing used PBMCs. The CDR3 DNA reads as TGTGCCAGCAGTCCAGAGGGACTCATCACCGGGGAGCTGTTTTTT. It specifies CASSPEGLITGELFF.